The 18 T cell receptor beta chains listed next were all sequenced from one sample in a study of cytomegalovirus exposure and HLA in healthy donors. The PCR was carried out with 60 Vbeta primers and 13 Jbeta primers. The table came from immunoSEQ multiplex PCR; TCRdb's copy has only in-frame clones and leaves some out. The sample includes 150,000 or so clones, roughly 80% of them seen just once. Material: PBMCs. All receptors come from a man aged 40-49 years in good health and CMV-seropositive.

The chain carries TRBV9 and TRBJ1-1; D is possibly TRBD1 (5 bases). This CDR3 spans 14 amino acids. Trimming stripped 4 bases from V and 5 bases from J, with 15 bases between. CDR1 is SGDLS and CDR2 is YYNGEE in the germline V gene. CDR3 coding DNA: TGTGCCAGCAGCCCCATCCGGGGGGGGACTGAAGCTTTCTTT. It specifies CASSPIRGGTEAFF.

The rearrangement links TRBV28 to TRBJ2-3, with TRBD2 identical over 11 bases. This CDR3 has 16 amino acids. V gave up 3 bases and J gave up 6 bases; unmatched junction bases: 8. Germline V CDR1 and CDR2: MDHEN, SYDVKM. As DNA, the CDR3 is TGTGCCAGCAGTTTGGGTGTAGCGGGAGGGGTCGATACGCAGTATTTT. This codes for CASSLGVAGGVDTQYF. Combining the CDR3 with reference TRBV28 and TRBJ2-3 gives the whole variable domain DVKVTQSSRYLVKRTGEKVFLECVQDMDHENMFWYRQDPGLGLRLIYFSYDVKMKEKGDIPEGYSVSREKKERFSLILESASTNQTSMYLCASSLGVAGGVDTQYFGPGTRLTVL.

This clone was detected only once. This sequence joins TRBV28 and TRBJ2-7; TRBD2 agrees at 8 bases. After removal of 2 bases from V and 3 bases from J, the junction contained 3 bases not matched to a gene. The CDR3 consists of 14 residues. The germline gives CDR1 MDHEN, CDR2 SYDVKM. CDR3 sequence (DNA): TGTGCCAGCAGTTTACAGCGGGGGAACTACGAGCAGTACTTC. Amino acids: CASSLQRGNYEQYF.

This chain joins TRBV19 and TRBJ1-1, with D possibly TRBD1 on 5 matching bases. This CDR3 is built from 12 residues. CDR1 is LNHDA, CDR2 SQIVND, per germline (reference sequence). Trimming shortened V by 5 bases and J by 6 bases, and 10 bases separated the two germline ends. CDR3 region: CASSQGGPEAFF. DNA for the CDR3: TGTGCCAGTAGTCAGGGAGGGCCTGAAGCTTTCTTT.

This rearrangement joins TRBV5-5 to TRBJ1-1; D possibly corresponds to TRBD1 (5 bases). CDR1 SGHKS and CDR2 YYEKEE come from the germline V gene (reference sequence). Trimming removed 4 bases at V and 2 bases at J, with 12 bases between. The CDR3 length is 14 residues. The CDR3 spells CASSAGPSNTEAFF. The CDR3 DNA is TGTGCCAGCAGCGCGGGACCGAGTAACACTGAAGCTTTCTTT. Complete variable domain (other parts from reference TRBV5-5 and TRBJ1-1): DAGVTQSPTHLIKTRGQQVTLRCSPISGHKSVSWYQQVLGQGPQFIFQYYEKEERGRGNFPDRFSARQFPNYSSELNVNALLLGDSALYLCASSAGPSNTEAFFGQGTRLTVV.

This chain joins TRBV5-1 and TRBJ2-3; 13 bases are shared with TRBD2. In germline, CDR1 is SGHRS, CDR2 YFSETQ. The CDR3 is made up of 17 amino acids. The V and J ends lost 0 bases and 6 bases, in that order; junction bases with no gene match: 7. CDR3 protein: CASSLGGLAGIRDTQYF. CDR3 DNA: TGCGCCAGCAGCTTGGGGGGACTAGCGGGAATCCGCGATACGCAGTATTTT.

The chain joins TRBV15 to TRBJ2-1, with D perhaps matching TRBD2 (5 bases). With 4 bases removed from V and 7 bases from J, the gap between germline ends came to 14 bases. The germline gives CDR1 LNHNV, CDR2 YYDKDF (reference sequence). The CDR3 extends over 14 amino acids. In nucleotides, the CDR3 is TGTGCCACCAGCACCCGGACTTCGGGGAATGAGCAGTTCTTC. This encodes CATSTRTSGNEQFF.

This clone showed up just once. The genes are TRBV11-2 and TRBJ1-1; 7 nucleotides agree with TRBD1. This CDR3 is 15 amino acids long. Per the germline V gene, CDR1 is SGHAT and CDR2 is FQNNGV. V was pared by 5 bases and J by 1 base, with 7 bases of the junction left unmatched. The CDR3 loop reads CASSLGQTSNTEAFF. The CDR3 DNA is TGTGCCAGCAGCCTGGGACAGACGTCGAACACTGAAGCTTTCTTT.

The chain recombines TRBV4-2 with TRBJ1-1; D might be TRBD1 (6 bases). CDR3 length equals 13 residues. Per germline, CDR1 LGHNA and CDR2 YNFKEQ. The germline V and J ends were trimmed by 4 bases and 11 bases, with 17 bases remaining between them. The CDR3 nucleotides are TGTGCCAGCAGCCCCGAAACAGGGCTGGGCGCTTTCTTT. Translated, it gives CASSPETGLGAFF.

Regarding this clone: A read error may produce the germline difference seen at one junction end. The chain employs TRBV15 and TRBJ2-6; the D gene is possibly TRBD1 (5 bases). Germline CDR1 LNHNV, CDR2 YYDKDF (reference sequence). The CDR3 runs to 16 residues. CDR3 in amino acids: CATSPDQSSGANGLTF. For the CDR3, the DNA is TGTGCCACCAGCCCAGATCAGAGTTCTGGGGCCAACGGCCTGACTTTC.

The V gene is TRBV11-3, the J gene TRBJ2-7; 7 nucleotides line up with TRBD2. The CDR3 is 13 residues long. Trimming at V came to 5 bases and at J to 3 bases, leaving 4 bases not matched to a gene. In germline, CDR1 is SGHNT, CDR2 YENEEA. In DNA, the CDR3 is TGTGCCAGCAGCCCGAGCGGGAACTACGAGCAGTACTTC. It encodes CASSPSGNYEQYF.

The chain has TRBV19 and TRBJ2-2; no clear D. This CDR3 spans 17 amino acids. V lost 1 base and J lost 1, with 13 bases in between. Germline CDR1 LNHDA, CDR2 SQIVND (reference sequence). The CDR3 DNA is TGTGCCAGTAGTATAGGTGCCCAAGCATGGAACACCGGGGAGCTGTTTTTT. Amino acids: CASSIGAQAWNTGELFF.

The rearrangement joins TRBV28 to TRBJ2-5; TRBD2 agrees at 7 bases. Germline CDR1 and CDR2: MDHEN and SYDVKM. The trim removed 3 bases at V and 2 bases at J, leaving 12 bases unmatched. There are 17 residues in the CDR3. The CDR3 DNA sequence: TGTGCCAGCAGTTTGTTCCTAGCGGTAAACCGACAAGAGACCCAGTACTTC. This encodes CASSLFLAVNRQETQYF.

The V call is TRBV19, the J call TRBJ2-5, with D tentatively TRBD1 (5 bases). The V gene lost 5 bases and the J gene lost 5 bases, with 21 bases spanning the gap. The CDR3 runs 16 residues. Germline assignment: CDR1 LNHDA and CDR2 SQIVND (reference sequence). Here the CDR3 DNA reads TGTGCCAGTAGTCTTACAGCCGCAGGGTCAGAGGAGACCCAGTACTTC. Its protein product is CASSLTAAGSEETQYF.

This chain uses TRBV12-5 with TRBJ2-1; D may be TRBD1 (8 bases). This CDR3 contains 17 residues. The germline V gene encodes CDR1 LGHNT and CDR2 FRNRAP. Trimming cost V 4 bases and J 5 bases, with 21 bases left between them. The CDR3 loop reads CASGSHRGGPVDNEQFF. The CDR3 DNA sequence: TGTGCTAGTGGTTCCCACAGGGGGGGTCCCGTCGACAATGAGCAGTTCTTC.

Here the CDR3 reads CSAVKGVGNTGELFF. CDR3 coding DNA: TGCAGCGCGGTGAAGGGAGTAGGGAACACCGGGGAGCTGTTTTTT. The J gene is TRBJ2-2, the V gene TRBV29-1, with D perhaps TRBD2 (5 bases). The CDR3 has 15 residues. Trimming removed 7 bases from V and 1 base from J, with 16 bases in between. CDR1 is SQVTM and CDR2 is ANQGSEA in the germline V gene.

A few counts support this clone. The rearrangement links TRBV29-1 to TRBJ1-2, with 8 nucleotides matching TRBD1. The germline V gene encodes CDR1 SQVTM and CDR2 ANQGSEA. The CDR3 runs 13 residues. The V segment lost 4 bases and the J segment 2 bases; nucleotides outside the gene matches: 3. The CDR3 spells CSVAGDRNYGYTF. CDR3 nucleotide sequence: TGCAGCGTTGCGGGGGACAGGAACTATGGCTACACCTTC.

This sequence joins TRBV21-1 and TRBJ1-1; TRBD1 is the table's D call, not checked against the DNA. TRBV21-1 is marked as a pseudogene. This CDR3 contains 11 residues. Written as DNA, the CDR3 is TGTGCGGGACAGGGGGGGACTGAAGCTTTCTTT. This sequence encodes CAGQGGTEAFF.